This T cell receptor (beta chain) was retrieved from a study of T cell responses to AZD1222 COVID-19 vaccine. On the study more broadly: Pooled samples include second doses given at about 4 or 12 weeks.

Overall study findings and caveats: Seropositive at baseline were only six AZD1222 recipients. White British people made up most donors, females outnumbered males, and clonal diversity was possibly underestimated. After the peak T cell response, and only then, were repertoires sampled.

Regarding this clone: The antigen is undetermined. Other nucleotide sequences from this sample produce the same CDR3.

Sequencing was performed with immunoSEQ multiplex PCR; in TCRdb, only in-frame clones are kept and a portion is missing. The table includes 160,000 or so clones, 88% detected once. Germline V gene sequence: CDR1 MNHEY, CDR2 SVGAGI. After removal of 5 bases from V and 1 base from J, the junction contained 5 bases not matched to a gene. The CDR3 has 15 amino acids. The rearrangement uses TRBV6-5 and TRBJ1-1; TRBD1 aligns across 9 bases. Sequences were derived from peripheral blood, sampled on day 0 of AZD1222 vaccination. This TCR was sampled from an adult in good health. This CDR3 reads CASSPGTGTNTEAFF. CDR3 DNA sequence: TGTGCCAGCAGTCCTGGGACAGGGACGAACACTGAAGCTTTCTTT.